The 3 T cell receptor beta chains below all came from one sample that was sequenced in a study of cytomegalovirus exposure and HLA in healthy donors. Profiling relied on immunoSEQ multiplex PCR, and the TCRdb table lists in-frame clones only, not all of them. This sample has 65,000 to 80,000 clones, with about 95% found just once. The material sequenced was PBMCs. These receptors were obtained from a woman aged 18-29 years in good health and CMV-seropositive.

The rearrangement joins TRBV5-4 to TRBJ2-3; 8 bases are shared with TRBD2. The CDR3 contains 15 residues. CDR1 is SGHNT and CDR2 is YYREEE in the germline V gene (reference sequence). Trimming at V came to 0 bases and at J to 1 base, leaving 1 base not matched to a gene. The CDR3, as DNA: TGTGCCAGCAGCTTGGTCGGGGGGGGCACAGATACGCAGTATTTT. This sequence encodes CASSLVGGGTDTQYF.

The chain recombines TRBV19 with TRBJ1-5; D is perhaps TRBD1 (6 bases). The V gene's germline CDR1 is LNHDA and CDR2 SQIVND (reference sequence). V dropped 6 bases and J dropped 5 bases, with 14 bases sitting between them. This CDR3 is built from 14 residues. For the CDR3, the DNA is TGTGCCAGTAGAGAAACAGGGTTCCATCAGCCCCAGCATTTT. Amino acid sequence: CASRETGFHQPQHF.

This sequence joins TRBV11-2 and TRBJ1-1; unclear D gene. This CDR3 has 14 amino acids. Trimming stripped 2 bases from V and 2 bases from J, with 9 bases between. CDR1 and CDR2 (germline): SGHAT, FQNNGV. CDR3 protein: CASSLSSVNTEAFF. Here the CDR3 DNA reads TGTGCCAGCAGCTTATCGTCCGTAAACACTGAAGCTTTCTTT.